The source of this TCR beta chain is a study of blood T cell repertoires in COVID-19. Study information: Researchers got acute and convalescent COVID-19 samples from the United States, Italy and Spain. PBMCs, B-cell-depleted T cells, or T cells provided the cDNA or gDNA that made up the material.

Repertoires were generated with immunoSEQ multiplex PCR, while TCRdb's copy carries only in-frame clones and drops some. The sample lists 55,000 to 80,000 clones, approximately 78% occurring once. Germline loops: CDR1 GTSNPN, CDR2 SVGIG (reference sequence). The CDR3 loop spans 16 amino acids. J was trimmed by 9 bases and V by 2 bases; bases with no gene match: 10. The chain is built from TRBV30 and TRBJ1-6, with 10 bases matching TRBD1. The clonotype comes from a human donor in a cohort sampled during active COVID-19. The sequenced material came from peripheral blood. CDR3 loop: CAWSPPKDRGVSPLHF. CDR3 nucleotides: TGTGCCTGGAGTCCCCCTAAGGACAGGGGGGTTTCACCCCTCCACTTT.